What follows are 7 T cell receptor beta chains derived from one specimen sequenced in a study of CD8 T cells in ankylosing spondylitis. TCRdb analysed the 5' RACE reads with MiXCR anew, one entry per CDR3 protein. The table lists some 700,000 distinct CDR3 sequences, roughly 19% of them singletons, with under 20% in the top ten. No cognate antigen is known for these TCRs. Study-wide results and limits: Typical of ankylosing spondylitis blood, it appeared, was a TCR beta motif of under 10 highly homologous variants.

The sample comprised blood, either unsorted or a sorted T cell fraction (not recorded which). The receptors were sampled from a male donor with ankylosing spondylitis.

V usage is TRBV12-3 or TRBV12-4 and J usage is TRBJ1-1; no clear D. This CDR3 is 13 amino acids long. V dropped 4 bases and J dropped 3 bases, with 9 bases sitting between them. CDR3 loop: CASSYNTYTEAFF. CDR3 coding DNA: TGTGCCAGCAGTTATAACACCTACACTGAAGCTTTCTTT.

This clonotype was recorded at least ten times. The V gene is TRBV3-1, the J gene TRBJ2-3; no clear D. Deletions cut 3 bases from V and 6 bases from J, with 10 bases between. Looked up from germline, CDR1 is LGHDT and CDR2 is YNNKEL (reference sequence). The CDR3 sequence is 13 residues long. The CDR3 nucleotides are TGTGCCAGCAGCCAGGTCCTTGGGGATACGCAGTATTTT. Its translation is CASSQVLGDTQYF.

This clonotype has a handful of counts. This chain connects TRBV5-6 to TRBJ2-5; no clear D gene. CDR1 is SGHDT, CDR2 YYEEEE, per germline. The V end lost 5 bases, the J end lost 7 bases, and 21 bases lay between the germline ends. The CDR3 contains 15 residues. The CDR3 DNA follows: TGTGCCAGCAGGCATTGGTATGGGGAAACGGGGACCCAGTACTTC. Translating it yields CASRHWYGETGTQYF.

This clonotype has just a few counts. The chain carries TRBV30 and TRBJ2-3; the match to TRBD2 covers 11 bases. V dropped 3 bases and J dropped 6; count of bases not matched to a gene: 5. CDR1 is GTSNPN, CDR2 SVGIG, per germline (reference sequence). This CDR3 spans 14 amino acids. Here the CDR3 reads CAWSLSGRADTQYF. CDR3 bases: TGTGCCTGGAGCCTTAGCGGGAGGGCCGATACGCAGTATTTT.

The chain couples TRBV11-2 to TRBJ2-1; weak D call: TRBD2 (6 bases). This CDR3 region has 18 residues. The V and J ends lost 4 bases and 8 bases respectively, with 27 bases between them. CDR1 SGHAT and CDR2 FQNNGV come from the germline V gene. The CDR3 sequence: CASSSRGLNIPLLHEQFF. DNA of the CDR3: TGTGCCAGCAGCTCACGGGGACTCAACATCCCCCTTCTCCATGAGCAGTTCTTC.

The chain joins TRBV6-5 to TRBJ2-1, with 9 bases identical to TRBD1. The junction had 8 bases not matched to a gene; V was cut back by 4 bases and J by 1 base. CDR3 length: 17 amino acids. Germline CDR1 reads MNHEY; CDR2 reads SVGAGI. The CDR3 here is CASSSSPGQGSYNEQFF. Here the CDR3 DNA reads TGTGCCAGCAGTTCCTCCCCGGGACAGGGTTCCTACAATGAGCAGTTCTTC.

J is TRBJ2-7 and V is TRBV6-1, with D possibly being TRBD2 (7 bases). The CDR3 loop spans 14 amino acids. Germline values: CDR1 MNHNS, CDR2 SASEGT. V gave up 5 bases and J gave up 6 bases, with 17 bases separating them. CDR3 amino acids: CASSRGGGAGEQYF. In DNA form, the CDR3 reads TGTGCCAGCAGTCGGGGAGGGGGGGCAGGCGAGCAGTACTTC.